This TCR beta chain was sequenced in a study of regulatory T cells in long-lasting Graves disease. Arm-PCR of CDR3 regions with iRepertoire HTBI primers generated TCR beta libraries. TCRdb re-called the multiplex PCR reads through MiXCR, storing one row per CDR3 protein. The data hold roughly 700,000 distinct CDR3 sequences, with around 30% observed a single time. The CDR3 length is 12 residues. V was shortened by 1 base and J by 3 bases, with 7 bases between the two germline ends. Per germline, CDR1 DFQATT and CDR2 SNEGSKA (reference sequence). As to this clonotype: Its antigen is unidentified.

Time point given: persistent/refractory GD, antithyroid drugs over 5 years with positive TRAb. From RNA extracted from PBMCs, the TCR library was made. Patients came from an endocrinology department in Xi'an, China. Study-level points and caveats: Those with persistent disease had in common more public clonotypes (2,741) than new patients (about 970).

This rearrangement joins TRBV20-1 to TRBJ2-7; D is ambiguous. This TCR was recovered from a female donor with Graves disease. The specimen comprised peripheral blood mononuclear cells (PBMCs), sampled when the disease was refractory, from a patient treated with antithyroid drugs. The CDR3: CSARARSYEQYF. Here the CDR3 DNA reads TGCAGTGCTAGAGCGCGGAGCTACGAGCAGTACTTC.